Listed here are 17 T cell receptor beta chains from one sample, sequenced in a study of blood T cell repertoires in COVID-19. Generated by immunoSEQ multiplex PCR, the TCRdb table keeps only in-frame clones and is missing some. The table records about 130,000 clones, roughly nine tenths of them present only once. The material sequenced was peripheral blood. The receptors originated from a man aged 60 to 75 with COVID-19, enrolled during active disease.

The chain combines TRBV4-3 with TRBJ2-2; possible D gene TRBD1, 6 bases. This CDR3 spans 15 amino acids. The V and J ends lost 2 bases and 0 bases respectively, with 7 bases between them. Looked up from germline, CDR1 is LGHNA and CDR2 is YSLEER. The CDR3 DNA follows: TGCGCCAGCAGCCAAAACAGGGCGAACACCGGGGAGCTGTTTTTT. It translates to CASSQNRANTGELFF.

The chain combines TRBV30 with TRBJ1-1; D is possibly TRBD1 (5 bases). V lost 4 bases and J 4 bases, leaving 13 bases between the germline ends. Per germline, CDR1 GTSNPN and CDR2 SVGIG (reference sequence). CDR3 length: 13 amino acids. Here the CDR3 DNA reads TGTGCCTGGACCCGCGGGGCATCCACTGAAGCTTTCTTT. Protein sequence: CAWTRGASTEAFF.

This clone has just one count. J is TRBJ2-2 and V is TRBV9, with a tentative D call TRBD1 (5 bases). CDR1 is SGDLS, CDR2 YYNGEE, per germline. V lost 3 bases, J lost 1 base, and 10 bases lay in between. The CDR3 contains 15 residues. Here the CDR3 reads CASSASGQNTGELFF. The CDR3, as DNA: TGTGCCAGCAGCGCCTCCGGACAGAACACCGGGGAGCTGTTTTTT.

The chain links TRBV5-4 to TRBJ2-5; 10 nucleotides agree with TRBD1. Germline CDR1 and CDR2: SGHNT and YYREEE (reference sequence). This CDR3 has 14 amino acids. Trimming took 4 bases from V and 5 from J; bases not matched to a gene: 5. Here the CDR3 reads CASSPRTGGETQYF. The CDR3 DNA reads as TGTGCCAGCAGCCCAAGGACAGGGGGGGAGACCCAGTACTTC.

This chain connects TRBV3-1 (or the pseudogene TRBV3-2) to TRBJ2-5; 7 bases fit TRBD1. In germline, CDR1 is LGHDT, CDR2 YNNKEL (reference sequence). V shed 3 bases and J 5 bases; nucleotides not matched to a gene: 3. This CDR3 has 13 amino acids. The CDR3 reads CASSHQDRETQYF. In DNA form, the CDR3 reads TGTGCCAGCAGCCACCAGGACAGGGAGACCCAGTACTTC.

A word on this clone: A read error may explain this, as a much larger clone is one base away. Other DNA sequences from this sample encode an identical CDR3 as well. V usage is TRBV6-6 and J usage is TRBJ1-2; 11 positions match TRBD1. The CDR3 is 15 amino acids. CDR1 and CDR2 from the germline V gene are MNHNY and SVGAGI (reference sequence). The CDR3 nucleotides are TGTGCCAGCAGTTACACGGGGACAGGGGGTTATGGCTACACCTTT. As protein: CASSYTGTGGYGYTF.

V and J are TRBV2 and TRBJ2-5; 7 bases align to TRBD2. The CDR3 totals 15 residues. The germline V gene has CDR1 SNHLY and CDR2 FYNNEI. V gave up 4 bases and J gave up 4 bases; unmatched junction bases: 9. CDR3: CASSVGGSGGETQYF. CDR3 coding DNA: TGTGCCAGCAGTGTTGGCGGGAGTGGAGGAGAGACCCAGTACTTC.

The rearrangement joins TRBV30 to TRBJ2-1; TRBD1 matches at 10 bases. Germline CDR1 GTSNPN, CDR2 SVGIG (reference sequence). The CDR3 runs 14 residues. V dropped 5 bases and J dropped 6; count of bases not matched to a gene: 7. CDR3 in amino acids: CAWGQWTGGNEQFF. CDR3 in DNA: TGTGCCTGGGGACAGTGGACAGGGGGCAATGAGCAGTTCTTC.

This clone appeared once. The chain recombines TRBV29-1 with TRBJ2-1; D is possibly TRBD1 (6 bases). The CDR3 covers 14 residues. V lost 7 bases and J lost 8, with 21 bases in between. Germline V gene lookup returns CDR1 SQVTM and CDR2 ANQGSEA. The CDR3 is CSALMTGAQDEQFF. The CDR3 nucleotides read TGCAGCGCCTTGATGACAGGTGCACAAGATGAGCAGTTCTTC.

The CDR3 reads CASSLDGLEQYF. The CDR3 DNA sequence: TGTGCCAGCAGCTTAGATGGCCTTGAGCAGTACTTC. The V and J genes are TRBV11-2 and TRBJ2-7; D gene unclear. CDR1 is SGHAT and CDR2 is FQNNGV in the germline V gene. The CDR3 extends over 12 amino acids. Trimming left V 0 bases short and J 7 bases short, with 7 bases between.

In DNA, the CDR3 is TGTGCCACCGGACTAGCGGGAACCGGGGAGCTGTTTTTT. This codes for CATGLAGTGELFF. The chain has TRBV19 and TRBJ2-2, with 12 bases aligning to TRBD2. This CDR3 has 13 amino acids. Germline V CDR1 and CDR2: LNHDA, SQIVND (reference sequence). The V segment lost 10 bases and the J segment 5 bases; nucleotides outside the gene matches: 2.

The chain combines TRBV5-4 with TRBJ1-6; a possible D gene is TRBD1 (5 bases). CDR3 length equals 13 residues. Per the germline V gene, CDR1 is SGHNT and CDR2 is YYREEE (reference sequence). Trimming took 2 bases from V and 8 from J, leaving 8 bases between them. CDR3 loop: CASSFPGDSPLHF. For the CDR3, the DNA is TGTGCCAGCAGCTTTCCGGGGGATTCACCCCTCCACTTT.

The chain couples TRBV14 to TRBJ2-3; no firm D call. Per the germline V gene, CDR1 is SGHDN and CDR2 is FVKESK. The V end lost 1 base, the J end lost 8 bases, and 4 bases lay between the germline ends. CDR3 length: 11 amino acids. The CDR3 here is CASSQGATQYF. As DNA, the CDR3 is TGTGCCAGCAGCCAAGGGGCTACGCAGTATTTT.

CDR3 region: CASSRGAGQFYEQYF. CDR3 nucleotide sequence: TGTGCCAGCAGCCGGGGCGCGGGACAGTTTTACGAGCAGTACTTC. The chain employs TRBV7-9 and TRBJ2-7, with D perhaps TRBD1 (7 bases). The V end was cut by 5 bases, the J end by 4 bases, with 18 bases between. CDR3 length: 15 residues. CDR1 is SEHNR and CDR2 is FQNEAQ in the germline V gene (reference sequence).

This rearrangement joins TRBV3-1 (or the pseudogene TRBV3-2) to TRBJ2-7; tentatively, D is TRBD2 (5 bases). From germline, CDR1 is LGHDT and CDR2 YNNKEL (reference sequence). This CDR3 comprises 14 residues. Between the trimmed V and J ends, which lost 3 bases and 7 bases, there was a span of 16 bases. CDR3 region: CASSHSERATEQYF. The CDR3 DNA sequence: TGTGCCAGCAGCCATAGTGAGAGGGCTACGGAGCAGTACTTC.

The chain uses TRBV29-1 and TRBJ1-1, with 7 positions matching TRBD1. Germline V gives CDR1 SQVTM, CDR2 ANQGSEA. The CDR3 spans 14 residues. V was pared by 1 base and J by 5 bases, with 7 bases of the junction left unmatched. This chain's CDR3 is CSVEGQGGGTEAFF. The CDR3 DNA sequence: TGCAGCGTTGAAGGGCAGGGGGGAGGAACTGAAGCTTTCTTT.

This clone showed up just once. The chain couples TRBV5-1 to TRBJ2-1; 12 bases map to TRBD2. Germline loops: CDR1 SGHRS, CDR2 YFSETQ. The CDR3 is made up of 15 amino acids. Trimming cost V 4 bases and J 4 bases; bases outside gene matches: 3. The CDR3 loop is CASSMTSGGYNEQFF. The DNA of the CDR3 is TGCGCCAGCAGCATGACTAGCGGGGGATACAATGAGCAGTTCTTC.